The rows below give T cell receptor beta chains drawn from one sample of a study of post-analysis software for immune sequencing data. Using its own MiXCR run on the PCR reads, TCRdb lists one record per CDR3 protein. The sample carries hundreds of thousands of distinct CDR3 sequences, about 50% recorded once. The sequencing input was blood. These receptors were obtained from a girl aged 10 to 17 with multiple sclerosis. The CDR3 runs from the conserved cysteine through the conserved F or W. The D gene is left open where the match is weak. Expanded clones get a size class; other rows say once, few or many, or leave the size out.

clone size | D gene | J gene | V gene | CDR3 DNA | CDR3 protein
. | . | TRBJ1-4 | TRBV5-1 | TGCGCCAGCAGCTTGAGGGCGACAACTAATGAAAAACTGTTTTTT | CASSLRATTNEKLFF
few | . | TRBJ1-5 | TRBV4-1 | TGCGCCAGCAGCCAACCTGGTGACAGCTCTCTTCGCAATCAGCCCCAGCATTTT | CASSQPGDSSLRNQPQHF
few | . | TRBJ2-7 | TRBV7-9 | TGTGCCAGCAGCCCCCGGGGTAGACCGAACTACGAGCAGTACTTC | CASSPRGRPNYEQYF
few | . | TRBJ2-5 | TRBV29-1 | TGCAGCGTTGGTCAGAGGGGTCAAGAGACCCAGTACTTC | CSVGQRGQETQYF
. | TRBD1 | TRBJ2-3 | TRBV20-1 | TGCAGTGGCCTCCTAGGGGGCGGCACGCAGTATTTT | CSGLLGGGTQYF
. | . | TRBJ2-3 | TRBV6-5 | TGTGCCAGCAGTTATGTTGGGGGGGCTGTGGATACGCAGTATTTT | CASSYVGGAVDTQYF
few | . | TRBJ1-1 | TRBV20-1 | TGCAGTGCTAGTAAACAGGACACTGAAGCTTTCTTT | CSASKQDTEAFF
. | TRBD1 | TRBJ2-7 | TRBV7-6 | TGTGCCAGCAGCTTAGCAGCCCCAGGACAGGTGAGCTCCTACGAGCAGTACTTC | CASSLAAPGQVSSYEQYF
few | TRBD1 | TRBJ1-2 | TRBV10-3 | TGTGCCATCAGCTTACAGGGGACCCAAGTTCCTTATGGCTACACCTTC | CAISLQGTQVPYGYTF
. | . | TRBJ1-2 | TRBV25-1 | TGTGCCAGCAGTGAGAGGGGAGTCCCTAACTATGGCTACACCTTC | CASSERGVPNYGYTF
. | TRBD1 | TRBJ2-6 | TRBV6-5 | TGTGCCAGCAGTTACTCGATTTTTCGGATGGGACAGGGGGTAGGTGGGGCCAACGTCCTGACTTTC | CASSYSIFRMGQGVGGANVLTF
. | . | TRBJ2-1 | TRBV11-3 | TGTGCCAGCAGCCGTACAGGTGGGGTTCCCTACAATGAGCAGTTCTTC | CASSRTGGVPYNEQFF
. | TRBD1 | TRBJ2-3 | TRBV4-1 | TGCGCCAGCCATCGAGGGGGCGCAGATACGCAGTATTTT | CASHRGGADTQYF
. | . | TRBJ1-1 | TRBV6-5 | TGTGCCAGCAGTTACATGGGGGGAACTGAAGCTTTCTTT | CASSYMGGTEAFF
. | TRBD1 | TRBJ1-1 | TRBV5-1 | TGCGCCAGCAGCGTCGACAGGGGGAGCAGGAACACTGAAGCTTTCTTT | CASSVDRGSRNTEAFF
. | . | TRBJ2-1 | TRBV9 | TGTGCCAGCAGCGTAGAGGGGATGTACAATGAGCAGTTCTTC | CASSVEGMYNEQFF
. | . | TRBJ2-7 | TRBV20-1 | TGCAGTGCGAGTCCGGGGGTGTACGAGCAGTACTTC | CSASPGVYEQYF
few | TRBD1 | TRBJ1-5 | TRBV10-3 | TGTGCCATCAGTGACGCCGGGACAGCCAATAATCAGCCCCAGCATTTT | CAISDAGTANNQPQHF
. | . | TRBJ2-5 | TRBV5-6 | TGTGCCAGCAGCTTGCGGGGTAATTTAGAGACCCAGTACTTC | CASSLRGNLETQYF
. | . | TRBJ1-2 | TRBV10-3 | TGTGCCATCAGTGGAGGAAACTATGGCTACACCTTC | CAISGGNYGYTF
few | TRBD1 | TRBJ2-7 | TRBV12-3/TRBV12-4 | TGTGCCAGCAGTCGGACAGGGGACAACTACGAGCAGTACTTC | CASSRTGDNYEQYF
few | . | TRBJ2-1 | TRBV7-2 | TGTGCCAGCACTCTCATAGGGGGGGGGCCCTCAAATGAGCAGTTCTTC | CASTLIGGGPSNEQFF
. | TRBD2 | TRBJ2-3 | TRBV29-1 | TGCAGCGGGCGGACACGACTAGCCAGCAACACGCAGTATTTT | CSGRTRLASNTQYF
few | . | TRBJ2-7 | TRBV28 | TGTGCCAGCAGTCCCGCGGGTGGGGGGCGGTACGAGCAGTACTTC | CASSPAGGGRYEQYF
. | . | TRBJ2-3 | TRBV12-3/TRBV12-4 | TGTGCCAGCAGGCAGCGGGGCACAGATACGCAGTATTTT | CASRQRGTDTQYF
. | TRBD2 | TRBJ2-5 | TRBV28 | TGTGCCAGCTCGACTAGCGGGAGAGGAAAAGAGACCCAGTACTTC | CASSTSGRGKETQYF
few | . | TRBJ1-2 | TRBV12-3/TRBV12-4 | TGTGCCAGCAGTTCCCGGACGGGGGACGGCTACACCTTC | CASSSRTGDGYTF
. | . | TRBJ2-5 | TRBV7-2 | TGTGCCAGCAGCTTAGCGAAGGGGTATCAAGAGACCCAGTACTTC | CASSLAKGYQETQYF
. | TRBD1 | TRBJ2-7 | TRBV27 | TGTGCCAGCAGTTTTAAGGGACAGGCCGACGAGCAGTACTTC | CASSFKGQADEQYF
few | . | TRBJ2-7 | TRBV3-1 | TGTGCCAGCAGCCAAGATCCGGAAGCTAGGTACTTC | CASSQDPEARYF
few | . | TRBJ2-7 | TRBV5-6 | TGTGCCAGCAGCGCCCCGGTACCGGGACATAAGAGCGAGCAGTACTTC | CASSAPVPGHKSEQYF
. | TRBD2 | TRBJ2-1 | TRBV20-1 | TGCAGTGCTAGAGATGCTAGCGGAAACTACAATGAGCAGTTCTTC | CSARDASGNYNEQFF
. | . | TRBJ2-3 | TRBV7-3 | TGTGCCAGCAGCCCGCGTGAGGGGGGCCACAGGGCCCCAGATACGCAGTATTTT | CASSPREGGHRAPDTQYF
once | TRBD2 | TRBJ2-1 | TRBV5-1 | TGCGCCAGCAGCCCCCGGGATAGCGGGGGCCCCTACAATGAGCAGTTCTTC | CASSPRDSGGPYNEQFF
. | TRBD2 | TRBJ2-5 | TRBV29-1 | TGCAGCGTTGTAGCGGGAGGGGGAGAGACCCAGTACTTC | CSVVAGGGETQYF
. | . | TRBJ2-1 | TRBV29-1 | TGCAGCGTTGAAGAGACGGGTGAGCAGTTCTTC | CSVEETGEQFF
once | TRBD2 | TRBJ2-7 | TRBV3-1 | TGTGCCAGCAGCCAAGCTTTAGCGGGGCTCTACGAGCAGTACTTC | CASSQALAGLYEQYF
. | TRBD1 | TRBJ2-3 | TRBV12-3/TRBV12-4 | TGTGCCAGCACGAGACAGGGAGTGAGAGCAGATACGCAGTATTTT | CASTRQGVRADTQYF
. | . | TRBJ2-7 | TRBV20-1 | TGCAGTGCTAGGACACCGGGACCGATAAGCTCCTACGAGCAGTACTTC | CSARTPGPISSYEQYF
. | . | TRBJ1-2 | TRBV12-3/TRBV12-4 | TGTGCCAGCAGTTTATCCGGTCGAGGCTACACCTTC | CASSLSGRGYTF